The 5 T cell receptor beta chains listed next were all sequenced from one sample in a study of blood T cell repertoires in COVID-19 (dated by TCRdb to between 2020 and 2021). The library was made by the immunoSEQ multiplex PCR assay. As stored in TCRdb, this immuneACCESS dataset retains in-frame rearrangements with V and J assigned. A fraction of the clones does not appear; measured against another copy, unresolved V genes explain less than half of the discrepancy, and the remainder lacks a known reason. In all, the sample holds about 370,000 clones, and around 90% of those were seen once. The ten largest clones take up 6.5% to 8% of the sample. The specimen was peripheral blood. The origin of the receptors is a man aged 18 to 35 with active or convalescent COVID-19.

This clone was recorded once. The rearrangement uses TRBV6-5 and TRBJ1-2; 8 bases are shared with TRBD1. CDR3 length: 14 residues. Germline V lookup: CDR1 MNHEY, CDR2 SVGAGI. After removal of 2 bases from V and 7 bases from J, the junction contained 6 bases not matched to a gene. Here the CDR3 reads CASSYRGQGGGYTF. In DNA, the CDR3 is TGTGCCAGCAGTTACCGTGGACAGGGTGGTGGCTACACCTTC.

The genes are TRBV5-8 and TRBJ1-5, with D perhaps matching TRBD1 (6 bases). V was cut by 3 bases and J by 6 bases, with 13 bases left in between. The CDR3 covers 14 residues. Germline V gene lookup returns CDR1 SGHTS and CDR2 YDEGEE. The CDR3 region has the DNA TGTGCCAGCAGCTGGAACAGGGCTTCTCAGCCCCAGCATTTT. Translated, it gives CASSWNRASQPQHF.

The V call is TRBV3-1 (or the pseudogene TRBV3-2), the J call TRBJ2-7, with a tentative D call TRBD1 (6 bases). V shed 8 bases and J shed 4 bases, with 15 bases lying between them. Germline V gives CDR1 LGHDT, CDR2 YNNKEL (reference sequence). This CDR3 is 13 amino acids long. The CDR3 DNA follows: TGTGCCAGCTCTTGGCAGGGGACGTACGAGCAGTACTTC. Its translation is CASSWQGTYEQYF.

The V gene is TRBV9, the J gene TRBJ1-1; 7 positions agree with TRBD1. The CDR3 contains 14 residues. J gave up 4 bases and V 3 bases, and 6 bases lay outside the gene matches. Germline V gene sequence: CDR1 SGDLS, CDR2 YYNGEE. In nucleotides, the CDR3 is TGTGCCAGCAGCGGACAGGGAGGCAGCACTGAAGCTTTCTTT. This gives the protein CASSGQGGSTEAFF.

The chain uses TRBV5-1 and TRBJ1-3, with D maybe TRBD1 (6 bases). The CDR3 covers 15 residues. Trimming cost V 4 bases and J 7 bases, with 18 bases left between them. Germline V CDR1 and CDR2: SGHRS, YFSETQ. The CDR3 reads CASSLDPGGGNTIYF. For the CDR3, the DNA is TGCGCCAGCAGCCTCGATCCGGGGGGCGGGAACACCATATATTTT.